This T cell receptor (beta chain) was observed in a study of blood T cell repertoires in COVID-19. On the study more broadly: Acute and convalescent COVID-19 samples came from the United States, Italy and Spain. T cells, B-cell-depleted T cells, or PBMCs provided the cDNA or gDNA that served as material.

Germline V CDR1 and CDR2: MNHEY, SVGAGI. CDR3 length equals 12 residues. Trimming removed 8 bases at V and 7 bases at J, with 14 bases between. Authors' methods: Amplification of reference gene primers provided the estimated nucleated cell counts. The protocol was immunoSEQ multiplex PCR, while the TCRdb copy is restricted to in-frame clones and leaves out a portion. Clone size and the V and J calls come from that table; the DNA yielded D and trimming. The sample carries about 330,000 clones, roughly 89% recorded once. Seattle enrolled patients during active infection and tracked them longitudinally. The J gene is TRBJ1-2, the V gene TRBV6-5, with D uncertain. The receptor was isolated from a man aged 25-45 years with COVID-19, enrolled during active disease. Specimen: peripheral blood. CDR3 nucleotide sequence: TGTGCCAGCGGAACAGCTGAGTCTGGCTACACCTTC. As protein: CASGTAESGYTF.